What follows describes a single T cell receptor (beta chain). The target antigen is unknown. These data belong to a study of T-cell memory formation after mild COVID-19. Study-level findings and limits: Contracting clones from day 15 to 85 had balanced CD4/CD8; later expanders favoured CD4+. Those CD4+ clones that contracted were mainly in CM and EM (CD8+ ones in EMRA). Clonal second-wave expansions that peaked on day 37 had unconfirmed SARS-CoV-2 specificity.

5'RACE primed from the constant segment yielded TCR alpha and TCR beta cDNA libraries bearing sample barcodes and UMIs. TCRdb re-derived calls from the 5' RACE reads in MiXCR, one entry per CDR3 protein. Of some 280,000 distinct CDR3 sequences in the sample, about 17% were seen once. CDR3 size: 16 residues. Germline loops: CDR1 SGHDT, CDR2 YYEEEE. Trimming took 4 bases from V and 4 from J, leaving 20 bases between them. This TCR was sampled from a young man who had mild COVID-19 (a few samples of this study predate the infection). Cell type and time point are not known. The rearrangement uses TRBV5-6 and TRBJ2-5; D tentatively fits TRBD1 or TRBD2 (6 bases each). Material: PBMCs or a T cell subset sorted from them (not recorded which). This chain's CDR3 is CASSPGRPGATETQYF. For the CDR3, the DNA is TGTGCCAGCAGCCCAGGCAGGCCGGGGGCGACAGAGACCCAGTACTTC.